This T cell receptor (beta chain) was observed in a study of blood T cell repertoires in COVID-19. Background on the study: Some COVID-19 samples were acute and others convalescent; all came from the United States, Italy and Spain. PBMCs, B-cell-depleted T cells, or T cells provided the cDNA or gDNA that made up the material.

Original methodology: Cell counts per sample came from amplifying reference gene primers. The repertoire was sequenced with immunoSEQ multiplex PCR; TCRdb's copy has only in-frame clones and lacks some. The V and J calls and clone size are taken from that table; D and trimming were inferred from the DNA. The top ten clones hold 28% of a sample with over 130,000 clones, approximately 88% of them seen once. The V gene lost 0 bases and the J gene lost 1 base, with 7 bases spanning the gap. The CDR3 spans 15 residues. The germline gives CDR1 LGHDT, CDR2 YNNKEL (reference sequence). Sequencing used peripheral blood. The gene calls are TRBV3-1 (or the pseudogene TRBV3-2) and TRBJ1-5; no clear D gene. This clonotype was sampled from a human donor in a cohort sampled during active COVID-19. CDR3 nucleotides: TGTGCCAGCAGCCAAGATTCCGGGAGCAATCAGCCCCAGCATTTT. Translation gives CASSQDSGSNQPQHF.